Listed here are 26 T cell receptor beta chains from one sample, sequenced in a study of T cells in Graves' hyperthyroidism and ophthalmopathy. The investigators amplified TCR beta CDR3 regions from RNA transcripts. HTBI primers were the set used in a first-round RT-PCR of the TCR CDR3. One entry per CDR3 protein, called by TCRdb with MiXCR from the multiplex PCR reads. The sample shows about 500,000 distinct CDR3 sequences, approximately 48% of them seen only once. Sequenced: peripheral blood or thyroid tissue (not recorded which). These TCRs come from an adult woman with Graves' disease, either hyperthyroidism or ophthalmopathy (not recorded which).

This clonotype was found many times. This chain's CDR3 is CASSTRRTSAKTQYF. The CDR3, as DNA: TGTGCCAGCAGTACTCGTCGGACTAGCGCAAAGACCCAGTACTTC. The chain combines TRBV6-2 or TRBV6-3 with TRBJ2-5, with TRBD2 matching over 9 bases. CDR1 is MNHEY, CDR2 SVGEGT, per germline. CDR3 length: 15 amino acids. With V trimmed by 5 bases and J by 6 bases, 10 bases remained unmatched.

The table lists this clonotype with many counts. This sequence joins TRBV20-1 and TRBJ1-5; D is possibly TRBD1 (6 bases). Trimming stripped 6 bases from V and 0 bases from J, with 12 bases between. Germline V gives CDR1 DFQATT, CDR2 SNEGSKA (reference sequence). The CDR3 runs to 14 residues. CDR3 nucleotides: TGCAGTGCCCCTAGGGGGGATAGCAATCAGCCCCAGCATTTT. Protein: CSAPRGDSNQPQHF.

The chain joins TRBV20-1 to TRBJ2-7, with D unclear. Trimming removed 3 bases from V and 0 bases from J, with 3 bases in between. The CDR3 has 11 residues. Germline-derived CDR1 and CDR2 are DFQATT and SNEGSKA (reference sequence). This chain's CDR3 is CSASLSYEQYF. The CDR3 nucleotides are TGCAGTGCTAGCCTCTCCTACGAGCAGTACTTC.

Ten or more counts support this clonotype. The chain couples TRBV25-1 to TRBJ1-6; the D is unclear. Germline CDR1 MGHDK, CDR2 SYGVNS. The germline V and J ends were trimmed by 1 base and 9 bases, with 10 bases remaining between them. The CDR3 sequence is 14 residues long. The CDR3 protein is CASSELKRGSPLHF. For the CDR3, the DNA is TGTGCCAGCAGTGAATTGAAGCGGGGTTCACCCCTCCACTTT.

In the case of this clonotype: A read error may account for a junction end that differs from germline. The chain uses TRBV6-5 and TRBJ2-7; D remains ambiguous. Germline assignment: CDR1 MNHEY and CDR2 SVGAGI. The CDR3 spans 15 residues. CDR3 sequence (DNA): TGTGCCATCAGTTATGTGGGATCGTGGAGCTACGAGCAGTACTTC. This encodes CAISYVGSWSYEQYF.

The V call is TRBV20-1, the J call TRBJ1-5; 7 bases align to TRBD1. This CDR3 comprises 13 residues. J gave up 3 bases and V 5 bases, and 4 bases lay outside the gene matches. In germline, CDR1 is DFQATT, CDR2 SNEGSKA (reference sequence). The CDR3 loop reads CSALTGNNQPQHF. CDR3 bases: TGCAGTGCTCTGACAGGGAACAATCAGCCCCAGCATTTT.

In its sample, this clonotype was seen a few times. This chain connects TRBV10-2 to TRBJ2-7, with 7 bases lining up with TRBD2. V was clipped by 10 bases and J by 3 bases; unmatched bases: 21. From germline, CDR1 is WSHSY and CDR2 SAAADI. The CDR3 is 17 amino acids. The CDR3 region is CATRVREGASGDYEQYF. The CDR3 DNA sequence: TGCGCCACCCGTGTGAGGGAGGGTGCTAGCGGAGACTACGAGCAGTACTTC.

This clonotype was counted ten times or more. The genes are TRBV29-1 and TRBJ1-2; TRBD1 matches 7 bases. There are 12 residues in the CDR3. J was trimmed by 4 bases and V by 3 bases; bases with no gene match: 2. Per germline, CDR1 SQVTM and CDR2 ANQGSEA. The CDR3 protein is CSVDRGTYGYTF. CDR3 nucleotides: TGCAGCGTTGACAGGGGGACCTATGGCTACACCTTC.

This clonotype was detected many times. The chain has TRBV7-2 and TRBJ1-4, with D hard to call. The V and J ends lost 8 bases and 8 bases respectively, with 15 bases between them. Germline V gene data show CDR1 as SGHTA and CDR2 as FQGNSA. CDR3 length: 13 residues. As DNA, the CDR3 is TGTGCCAGCCATAGGACCGGGTCCGAAAAACTGTTTTTT. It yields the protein CASHRTGSEKLFF.

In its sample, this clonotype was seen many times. The CDR3 bases are TGTGCCAGCAGCTTACCGGGCGTCACTAACTATGGCTACACCTTC. Translated: CASSLPGVTNYGYTF. V gene TRBV5-6 combines with J gene TRBJ1-2; no reliable D call. V shed 2 bases and J shed 0 bases, with 11 bases lying between them. CDR1 is SGHDT, CDR2 YYEEEE, per germline. The CDR3 length is 15 residues.

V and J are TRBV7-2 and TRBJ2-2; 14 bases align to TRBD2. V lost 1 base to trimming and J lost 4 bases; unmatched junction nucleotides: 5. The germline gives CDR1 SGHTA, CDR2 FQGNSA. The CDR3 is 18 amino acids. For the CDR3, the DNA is TGTGCCAGCAGCTTAGGTGGGACTAGCGGGAGAGTCACCGGGGAGCTGTTTTTT. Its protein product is CASSLGGTSGRVTGELFF.

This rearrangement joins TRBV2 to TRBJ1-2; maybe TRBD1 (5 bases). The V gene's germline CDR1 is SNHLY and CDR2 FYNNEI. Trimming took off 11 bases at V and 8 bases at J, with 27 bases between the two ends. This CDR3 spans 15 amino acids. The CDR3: CASQGVDTSWDGYTF. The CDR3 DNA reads TGTGCCTCTCAAGGGGTGGACACCTCGTGGGACGGCTACACCTTC.

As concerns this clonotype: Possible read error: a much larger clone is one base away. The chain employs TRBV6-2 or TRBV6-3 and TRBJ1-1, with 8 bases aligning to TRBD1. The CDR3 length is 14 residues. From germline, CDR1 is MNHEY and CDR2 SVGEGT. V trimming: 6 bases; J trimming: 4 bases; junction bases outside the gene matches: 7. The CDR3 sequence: CASRYDRGSTEAFF. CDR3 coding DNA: TGTGCCAGCAGATACGACAGGGGTTCCACTGAAGCTTTCTTT.

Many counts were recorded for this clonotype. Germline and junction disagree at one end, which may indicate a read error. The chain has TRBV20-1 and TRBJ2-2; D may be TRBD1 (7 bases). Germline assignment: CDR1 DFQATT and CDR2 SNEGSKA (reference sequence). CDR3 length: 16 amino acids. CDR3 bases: TGTAGTGCGGGGAAGGCCACAGCAGGGGGAACCGGGGAGCTGTTTTTT. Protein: CSAGKATAGGTGELFF.

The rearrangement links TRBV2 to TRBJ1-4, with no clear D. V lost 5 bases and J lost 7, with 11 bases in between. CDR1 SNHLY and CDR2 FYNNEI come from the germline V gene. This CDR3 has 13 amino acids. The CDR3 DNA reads TGTGCCAGCAGTACCACGGGGAGTGAAAAACTGTTTTTT. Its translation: CASSTTGSEKLFF.

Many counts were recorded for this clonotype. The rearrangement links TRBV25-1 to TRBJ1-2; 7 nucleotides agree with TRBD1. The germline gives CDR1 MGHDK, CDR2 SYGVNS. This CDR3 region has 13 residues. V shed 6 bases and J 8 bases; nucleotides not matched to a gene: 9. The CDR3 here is CASSPGQEGGYTF. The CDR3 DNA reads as TGTGCCAGCAGCCCAGGACAGGAGGGAGGCTACACCTTC.

The CDR3 loop is CSAKRTVEETQYF. DNA of the CDR3: TGCAGTGCTAAGAGGACGGTGGAAGAGACCCAGTACTTC. The chain recombines TRBV20-1 with TRBJ2-5; D call uncertain. This CDR3 has 13 amino acids. Germline CDR1 reads DFQATT; CDR2 reads SNEGSKA (reference sequence). V was trimmed by 4 bases and J by 3 bases, leaving 12 bases between them.

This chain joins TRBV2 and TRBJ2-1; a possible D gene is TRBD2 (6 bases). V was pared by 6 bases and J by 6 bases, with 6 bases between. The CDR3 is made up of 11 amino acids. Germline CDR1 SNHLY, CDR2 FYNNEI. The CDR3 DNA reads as TGTGCCAGCAGGGGAGGCAATGAGCAGTTCTTC. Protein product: CASRGGNEQFF.

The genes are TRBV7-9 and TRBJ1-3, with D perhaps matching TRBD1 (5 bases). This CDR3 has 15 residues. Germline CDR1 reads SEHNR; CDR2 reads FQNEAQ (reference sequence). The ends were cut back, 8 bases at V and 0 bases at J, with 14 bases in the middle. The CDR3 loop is CASSPGTVSGNTIYF. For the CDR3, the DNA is TGTGCCAGCTCACCGGGGACGGTCTCTGGAAACACCATATATTTT.

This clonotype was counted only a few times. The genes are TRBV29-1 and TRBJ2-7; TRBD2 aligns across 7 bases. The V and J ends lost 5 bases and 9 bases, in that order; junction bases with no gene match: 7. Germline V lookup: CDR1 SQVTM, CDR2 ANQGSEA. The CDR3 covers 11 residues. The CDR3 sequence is CSVQVGGRQYF. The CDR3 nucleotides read TGCAGCGTTCAGGTGGGGGGGAGGCAGTACTTC.

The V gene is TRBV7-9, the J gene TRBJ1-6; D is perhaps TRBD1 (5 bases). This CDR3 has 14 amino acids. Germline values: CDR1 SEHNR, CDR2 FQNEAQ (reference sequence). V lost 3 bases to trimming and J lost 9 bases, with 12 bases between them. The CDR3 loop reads CASSFQGGGSPLHF. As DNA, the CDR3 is TGTGCCAGCAGCTTTCAGGGAGGTGGTTCACCCCTCCACTTT.

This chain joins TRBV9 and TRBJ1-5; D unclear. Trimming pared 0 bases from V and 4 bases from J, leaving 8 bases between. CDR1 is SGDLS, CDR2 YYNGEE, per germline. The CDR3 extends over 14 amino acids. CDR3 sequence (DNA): TGTGCCAGCAGCGTAGACGATGGGAATCAGCCCCAGCATTTT. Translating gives CASSVDDGNQPQHF.

CDR3 in amino acids: CASSEVQGYEQYF. CDR3 DNA sequence: TGTGCCAGCAGTGAGGTACAGGGCTACGAGCAGTACTTC. V is TRBV6-1 and J is TRBJ2-7; possibly TRBD1 for D (6 bases). V lost 3 bases and J 3 bases, leaving 9 bases between the germline ends. This CDR3 spans 13 amino acids. Germline V lookup: CDR1 MNHNS, CDR2 SASEGT.

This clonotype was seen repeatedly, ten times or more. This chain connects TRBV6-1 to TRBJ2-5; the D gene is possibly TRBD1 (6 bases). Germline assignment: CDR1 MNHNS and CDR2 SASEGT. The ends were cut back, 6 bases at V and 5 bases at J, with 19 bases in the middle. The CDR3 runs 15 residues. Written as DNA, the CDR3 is TGTGCCAGCAGCTCCCAGGGGCTCTCCGGGGAGACCCAGTACTTC. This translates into CASSSQGLSGETQYF.

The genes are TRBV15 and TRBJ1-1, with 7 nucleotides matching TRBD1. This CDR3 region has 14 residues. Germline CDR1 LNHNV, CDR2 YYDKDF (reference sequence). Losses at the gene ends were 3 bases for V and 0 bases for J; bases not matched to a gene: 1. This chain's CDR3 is CATSSGQVNTEAFF. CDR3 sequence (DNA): TGTGCCACCAGCAGTGGACAGGTGAACACTGAAGCTTTCTTT. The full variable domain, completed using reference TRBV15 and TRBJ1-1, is DAMVIQNPRYQVTQFGKPVTLSCSQTLNHNVMYWYQQKSSQAPKLLFHYYDKDFNNEADTPDNFQSRRPNTSFCFLDIRSPGLGDTAMYLCATSSGQVNTEAFFGQGTRLTVV.

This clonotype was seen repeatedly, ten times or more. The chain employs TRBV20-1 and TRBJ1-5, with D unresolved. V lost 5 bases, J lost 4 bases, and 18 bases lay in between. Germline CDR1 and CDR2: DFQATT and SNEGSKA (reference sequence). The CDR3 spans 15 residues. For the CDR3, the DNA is TGCAGTGCTGGGGATGTTACCGTTGGAAATCAGCCCCAGCATTTT. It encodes CSAGDVTVGNQPQHF.